These T cell receptor beta chains were read from a single sample in a study of T-cell memory formation after mild COVID-19. TCRdb fed the 5' RACE reads into MiXCR, producing one record per CDR3 protein. This table has just over 400,000 distinct CDR3 sequences, more than 20% appearing once. Sequenced: PBMCs or a T cell subset sorted from them (not recorded which). The receptors derive from an adult woman who had mild COVID-19 (a few samples of this study predate the infection). Cell type and time point are not known. Both conserved end residues are part of each CDR3. The D gene is left open where the match is weak. Expanded clones get a size class; other rows say once, few or many, or leave the size out.

CASSRSGIGPLF,TGTGCCAGCAGTCGTTCAGGGATAGGTCCTTTATTC,TRBV2,-,TRBJ2-7,many
CATSTPDSTSTDTQYF,TGTGCCACCAGCACACCTGACAGTACTAGCACAGATACGCAGTATTTT,TRBV24-1,-,TRBJ2-3,few
CASSRGTSFNEQFF,TGTGCCAGCAGTAGAGGGACTAGTTTCAATGAGCAGTTCTTC,TRBV7-3,TRBD2,TRBJ2-1,-
CASSLGHKGRVGYNEQFF,TGTGCCAGCAGCTTAGGGCATAAGGGGCGAGTAGGCTACAATGAGCAGTTCTTC,TRBV7-6,-,TRBJ2-1,few
CASSQAARSHEQYF,TGCGCCAGCAGCCAAGCGGCACGGAGCCACGAGCAGTACTTC,TRBV4-3,-,TRBJ2-7,few
CASSLIGWRDEKLFF,TGTGCCAGCAGCTTAATAGGGTGGAGGGATGAAAAACTGTTTTTT,TRBV7-2,-,TRBJ1-4,-
CSASAPSDATNEKLFF,TGCAGTGCTAGCGCACCCTCGGATGCAACTAATGAAAAACTGTTTTTT,TRBV20-1,-,TRBJ1-4,few
CATSEGTGELFF,TGTGCCACCAGTGAAGGCACCGGGGAGCTGTTTTTT,TRBV24-1,-,TRBJ2-2,-
CASTSWLSNEQFF,TGTGCCAGCACCTCCTGGCTGAGCAATGAGCAGTTCTTC,TRBV25-1,-,TRBJ2-1,few
CASSLGGGRNEQFF,TGCGCCAGCAGCCTAGGCGGCGGGAGGAATGAGCAGTTCTTC,TRBV5-1,TRBD2,TRBJ2-1,many
CASSLGLVWSEQYF,TGCGCCAGCAGCTTGGGGCTAGTTTGGAGCGAGCAGTACTTC,TRBV5-1,-,TRBJ2-7,-
CAIIPPRVRQYF,TGTGCCATCATTCCGCCTAGGGTCCGGCAGTATTTT,TRBV10-3,-,TRBJ2-3,few
CASSFLTIGETQYF,TGTGCCAGCAGTTTTCTCACAATCGGGGAGACCCAGTACTTC,TRBV12-3/TRBV12-4,-,TRBJ2-5,-
CSATLELAGDEQFF,TGCAGTGCTACCCTGGAGTTAGCGGGCGATGAGCAGTTCTTC,TRBV20-1,TRBD2,TRBJ2-1,-
CASRQTGGYNEQFF,TGTGCCAGCAGACAAACAGGGGGGTACAATGAGCAGTTCTTC,TRBV6-5,TRBD1,TRBJ2-1,-
CASSRRPGTEAFF,TGTGCCAGCAGCCGCCGGCCAGGCACTGAAGCTTTCTTT,TRBV7-2,-,TRBJ1-1,few
CASSQEGRTESYEQYF,TGCGCCAGCAGCCAAGAGGGAAGGACCGAGTCCTACGAGCAGTACTTC,TRBV4-1,-,TRBJ2-7,-
CASSYLLTSGSDEQFF,TGTGCCAGCAGCTACCTCCTGACTAGCGGGAGTGATGAGCAGTTCTTC,TRBV12-3/TRBV12-4,TRBD2,TRBJ2-1,-
CASSQSDPARETQYF,TGCGCCAGCAGCCAATCAGACCCGGCGCGAGAGACCCAGTACTTC,TRBV5-1,-,TRBJ2-5,-
CASSSAGGIGQYF,TGTGCCAGCAGCTCGGCCGGGGGGATAGGGCAGTACTTC,TRBV7-9,TRBD2,TRBJ2-7,few
CASSYGPLEQYF,TGTGCCAGCAGTTACGGTCCGCTCGAGCAGTACTTC,TRBV6-2/TRBV6-3,-,TRBJ2-7,-
CASSPSGGRADGNEQFF,TGTGCCAGCAGCCCCTCCGGCGGGAGGGCCGATGGCAATGAGCAGTTCTTC,TRBV7-9,TRBD2,TRBJ2-1,few
CATSSGGVEEKLFF,TGTGCCACCAGTAGTGGAGGGGTTGAAGAAAAACTGTTTTTT,TRBV24-1,-,TRBJ1-4,-
CAWRPGTGHRNTEAFF,TGTGCCTGGAGGCCCGGGACAGGGCATCGAAACACTGAAGCTTTCTTT,TRBV30,TRBD1,TRBJ1-1,-
CASSLTTGGTDTQYF,TGTGCCAGCAGCCTTACGACAGGGGGAACAGATACGCAGTATTTT,TRBV4-2,TRBD1,TRBJ2-3,-
CASSPYLQRTYEQYF,TGTGCCAGCAGCCCTTACCTGCAACGAACCTACGAGCAGTACTTC,TRBV6-5,-,TRBJ2-7,-
CASSVTSGGPDHEQFF,TGTGCCAGCTCAGTTACTAGCGGGGGGCCGGATCATGAGCAGTTCTTC,TRBV18,TRBD2,TRBJ2-1,few
CASAGAPSTDTQYF,TGTGCCAGTGCAGGGGCCCCAAGCACAGATACGCAGTATTTT,TRBV19,-,TRBJ2-3,-
CASTLSQQETQYF,TGTGCCAGCACCCTCTCGCAGCAGGAGACCCAGTACTTC,TRBV7-9,-,TRBJ2-5,-
CASSWGDRTYEQYF,TGCGCCAGCAGCTGGGGGGACAGAACCTACGAGCAGTACTTC,TRBV5-1,-,TRBJ2-7,few
CASSRSPGGNEQFF,TGTGCCAGCAGTAGGTCACCGGGGGGCAATGAGCAGTTCTTC,TRBV2,TRBD2,TRBJ2-1,-